This TCR beta chain stems from a study of identical twins. As for this clonotype: A junction end diverges from the germline sequence, so it may reflect a read error.

TCRdb reanalysed the 5' RACE reads using MiXCR and keeps one entry per CDR3 protein. The table records about 500,000 distinct CDR3 sequences, roughly an eighth of them present only once. This sample also belongs to another study, concerning yellow fever vaccine responses in identical twins.

Sequencing used CD4+ T cells sorted from blood. The clonotype was recovered from a woman between 18 and 30 years old in good health.

The CDR3 DNA reads as TGTGCCAGCAGTTTAACAGGGACTGGAAACACCGTATATTTT. The encoded protein is CASSLTGTGNTVYF. The chain uses TRBV6-5 and TRBJ1-3; possible D gene TRBD1, 6 bases. From germline, CDR1 is MNHEY and CDR2 SVGAGI. This CDR3 contains 14 residues.